Described below is a single T cell receptor beta chain sequence and its context. Antigen specificity is unknown. One end of the junction does not line up with germline, which may come from a read error. This entry comes from a study of shared clonotypes between healthy human individuals. Overall study findings and caveats: Tissue TCR repertoires likely differ from these blood-only repertoires. Estimated clonotype richness was generally higher in naive than memory subsets. Among non-shared clonotypes, generation probabilities were lower than among those shared by all four donors.

Naive CD8 cells, CD45RO-negative and positively selected for CCR7, excluded terminally differentiated effector memory CD45RA+ cells. Original handling: For the immunoSEQ data, sequences were junction-only without quality scores, so filtering differed. Sequencing used immunoSEQ multiplex PCR; TCRdb keeps in-frame clones, though not all of them. V and J calls and clone size follow that table, whereas D and trimming were derived from the DNA. The sample lists approximately 1.9 million clones; just over 90% were seen once. This CDR3 is 12 amino acids long. The germline V gene has CDR1 SGDLS and CDR2 YYNGEE.

The chain joins TRBV9 to TRBJ1-1; D not certain. The sequenced material came from naive CD8+ T cells from PBMCs. The TCR sequence derives from a man aged 18 to 35 in good health. Some clones in this sample may be carry-over from other donors' samples. The CDR3: CASGVSVTEAFF. The CDR3 DNA reads as TGTGCCAGCGGCGTAAGCGTTACTGAAGCTTTCTTT. The variable domain in full, completed from reference TRBV9 and TRBJ1-1, reads DSGVTQTPKHLITATGQRVTLRCSPRSGDLSVYWYQQSLDQGLQFLIQYYNGEERAKGNILERFSAQQFPDLHSELNLSSLELGDSALYFCASGVSVTEAFFGQGTRLTVV.